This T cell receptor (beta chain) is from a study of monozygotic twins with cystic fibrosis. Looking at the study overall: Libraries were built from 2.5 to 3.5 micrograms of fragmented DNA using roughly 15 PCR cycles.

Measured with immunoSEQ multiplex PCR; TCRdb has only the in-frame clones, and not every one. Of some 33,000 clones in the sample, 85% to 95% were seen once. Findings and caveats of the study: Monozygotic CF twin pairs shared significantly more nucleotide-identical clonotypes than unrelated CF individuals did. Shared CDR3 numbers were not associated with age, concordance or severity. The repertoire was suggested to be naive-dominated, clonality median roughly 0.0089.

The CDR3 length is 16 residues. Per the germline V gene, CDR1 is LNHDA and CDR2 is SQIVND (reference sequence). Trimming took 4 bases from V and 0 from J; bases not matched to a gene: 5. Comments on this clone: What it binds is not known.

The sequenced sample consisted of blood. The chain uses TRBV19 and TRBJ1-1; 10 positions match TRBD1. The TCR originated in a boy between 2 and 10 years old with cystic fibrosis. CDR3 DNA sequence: TGTGCCAGTAGTAGGGACAGGGGTTCCATGAACACTGAAGCTTTCTTT. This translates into CASSRDRGSMNTEAFF.